The 11 T cell receptor beta chains presented below share a single source sample, sequenced in a study of type 1 regulatory T cells. MiXCR was run by TCRdb on the reads, yielding one entry per CDR3 protein. The table includes some 89,000 distinct CDR3 sequences, 31% detected once. Input material: CD4+ T cells, either the whole sample or a sorted fraction (not recorded which). These receptors all come from a human donor in good health.

The table lists this clonotype with a few counts. This chain links TRBV29-1 with TRBJ1-1, with D perhaps TRBD1 (5 bases). CDR1 SQVTM and CDR2 ANQGSEA come from the germline V gene. This CDR3 is built from 16 residues. V shed 0 bases and J shed 4 bases, with 18 bases lying between them. CDR3: CSVEDPAIQGGTEAFF. CDR3 coding DNA: TGCAGCGTTGAAGATCCAGCTATCCAGGGAGGCACTGAAGCTTTCTTT.

The table lists this clonotype with a few counts. CDR3 residues: CSATGSGTYEQYF. Written as DNA, the CDR3 is TGCAGCGCTACAGGGTCTGGGACCTACGAGCAGTACTTC. The chain carries TRBV29-1 and TRBJ2-7; a possible D gene is TRBD1 (6 bases). Per the germline V gene, CDR1 is SQVTM and CDR2 is ANQGSEA. The V end lost 7 bases, the J end lost 2 bases, and 15 bases lay between the germline ends. The CDR3 has 13 amino acids.

The sample holds a few counts of this clonotype. The rearrangement joins TRBV24-1 to TRBJ2-1, with no clear D. Germline V gene lookup returns CDR1 KGHDR and CDR2 SFDVKD. CDR3 size: 12 residues. V was pared by 4 bases and J by 13 bases, with 13 bases between. The CDR3 spells CATSEVGKNQFF. CDR3 bases: TGTGCCACCAGTGAAGTAGGGAAAAACCAGTTCTTC.

A few counts support this clonotype. This rearrangement joins TRBV27 to TRBJ2-5; the match to TRBD2 covers 13 bases. J was trimmed by 3 bases and V by 8 bases; bases with no gene match: 6. The CDR3 has 15 residues. The germline gives CDR1 MNHEY, CDR2 SMNVEV (reference sequence). The CDR3 region is CASLWGTSGKETQYF. DNA of the CDR3: TGTGCCAGCCTTTGGGGGACTAGCGGGAAAGAGACCCAGTACTTC.

This clonotype was found many times. The chain links TRBV20-1 to TRBJ1-1, with 8 bases aligning to TRBD1. The CDR3 is 15 amino acids. V was pared by 1 base and J by 3 bases, with 7 bases of the junction left unmatched. The germline V gene has CDR1 DFQATT and CDR2 SNEGSKA (reference sequence). In DNA, the CDR3 is TGCAGTGCTAGAGTCCCAACAGGGGGTGACACTGAAGCTTTCTTT. Translating gives CSARVPTGGDTEAFF.

The V call is TRBV3-1, the J call TRBJ1-5, with D unresolved. The V end was cut by 1 base, the J end by 2 bases, with 12 bases between. This CDR3 contains 16 residues. The germline V gene encodes CDR1 LGHDT and CDR2 YNNKEL (reference sequence). CDR3 amino acids: CASSQGRGIGNQPQHF. The CDR3 nucleotides read TGTGCCAGCAGCCAAGGGAGAGGTATTGGCAATCAGCCCCAGCATTTT. The full variable domain, with the rest looked up from reference TRBV3-1 and TRBJ1-5, is DTAVSQTPKYLVTQMGNDKSIKCEQNLGHDTMYWYKQDSKKFLKIMFSYNNKELIINETVPNRFSPKSPDKAHLNLHINSLELGDSAVYFCASSQGRGIGNQPQHFGDGTRLSIL.

The rearrangement joins TRBV28 to TRBJ1-4; tentatively, D is TRBD1 (6 bases). This CDR3 is built from 16 residues. V dropped 2 bases and J dropped 0 bases, with 10 bases sitting between them. The V gene's germline CDR1 is MDHEN and CDR2 SYDVKM. CDR3 nucleotides: TGTGCCAGCAGTTTACTACAGGGAGCAACTAATGAAAAACTGTTTTTT. Its protein product is CASSLLQGATNEKLFF.

The CDR3 here is CAISERDRLTEAFF. CDR3 DNA: TGTGCCATCAGTGAGAGGGACAGGCTCACTGAAGCTTTCTTT. The rearrangement links TRBV10-3 to TRBJ1-1; 8 bases agree with TRBD1. There are 14 residues in the CDR3. The V segment lost 2 bases and the J segment 4 bases; nucleotides outside the gene matches: 3. Germline loops: CDR1 ENHRY, CDR2 SYGVKD.

The rearrangement uses TRBV3-1 and TRBJ2-1; 8 nucleotides agree with TRBD1. Germline CDR1 LGHDT, CDR2 YNNKEL (reference sequence). Trimming at V came to 4 bases and at J to 7 bases, leaving 3 bases not matched to a gene. The CDR3 length is 13 residues. CDR3 protein: CASSPNRGNEQFF. The CDR3 coding sequence is TGTGCCAGCAGCCCAAACAGGGGGAATGAGCAGTTCTTC.

This clonotype was seen a handful of times. This chain links TRBV12-3 or TRBV12-4 with TRBJ1-5, with D unclear. There are 13 residues in the CDR3. V was shortened by 2 bases and J by 6 bases, with 8 bases between the two germline ends. CDR3 coding DNA: TGTGCCAGCAGTTTACTGGGGAGTCAGCCCCAGCATTTT. This gives the protein CASSLLGSQPQHF.

CDR3 in amino acids: CASSTRQGEKLFF. As DNA, the CDR3 is TGTGCCAGCAGCACCCGACAGGGTGAAAAACTGTTTTTT. The rearrangement links TRBV7-3 to TRBJ1-4; TRBD1 aligns across 7 bases. With 5 bases clipped from V and 7 bases from J, the junction kept 4 bases outside the gene matches. Germline values: CDR1 SGHTA, CDR2 FQGTGA. The CDR3 has 13 residues.